The 10 T cell receptor beta chains below all came from one sample that was sequenced in a study of PD-1 blockade in classical Hodgkin lymphoma. Relapses following autologous stem cell transplantation were seen in all patients, with brentuximab vedotin exposure varying. Only in-frame clones appear in the TCRdb table, and some are missing; sequencing was by immunoSEQ multiplex PCR. The sample includes 150,000 or so clones, less than 80% of them seen just once. The material sequenced was peripheral blood mononuclear cells (PBMCs), taken before the second cycle of nivolumab. The receptors shown here come from a human donor with classical Hodgkin lymphoma.

The genes are TRBV19 and TRBJ1-4; D possibly corresponds to TRBD1 (6 bases). This CDR3 has 12 residues. V gave up 11 bases and J gave up 7 bases, with 14 bases separating them. Germline V gene sequence: CDR1 LNHDA, CDR2 SQIVND (reference sequence). The CDR3 DNA reads TGTGCCGGCCGGGGGCAGGGTGAAAAACTGTTTTTT. It yields the protein CAGRGQGEKLFF.

The V gene is TRBV13, the J gene TRBJ2-7, with TRBD2 matching over 9 bases. Trimming at V came to 5 bases and at J to 2 bases, leaving 7 bases not matched to a gene. Germline V gene sequence: CDR1 PRHDT, CDR2 FYEKMQ (reference sequence). There are 15 residues in the CDR3. The CDR3: CASSPRTSAPYEQYF. The CDR3 DNA is TGTGCCAGCAGCCCCCGGACTAGCGCTCCCTACGAGCAGTACTTC.

The chain couples TRBV6-1 to TRBJ1-5, with 7 bases that match TRBD1. The CDR3 is 19 residues long. J was trimmed by 6 bases and V by 3 bases; bases with no gene match: 20. Germline lookup yields CDR1 MNHNS and CDR2 SASEGT. This chain's CDR3 is CASSDEVYGGRQGRQPQHF. For the CDR3, the DNA is TGTGCCAGCAGTGATGAGGTTTACGGGGGGAGACAGGGCCGTCAGCCCCAGCATTTT.

The J gene is TRBJ1-4, the V gene TRBV5-1; D unclear. CDR1 is SGHRS, CDR2 YFSETQ, per germline. Trimming pared 4 bases from V and 5 bases from J, leaving 9 bases between. The CDR3 sequence is 13 residues long. CDR3 in amino acids: CASSPQANEKLFF. The CDR3 coding sequence is TGCGCCAGCAGCCCTCAGGCCAATGAAAAACTGTTTTTT. The variable domain in full, completed from reference TRBV5-1 and TRBJ1-4, reads KAGVTQTPRYLIKTRGQQVTLSCSPISGHRSVSWYQQTPGQGLQFLFEYFSETQRNKGNFPGRFSGRQFSNSRSEMNVSTLELGDSALYLCASSPQANEKLFFGSGTQLSVL.

This clone appeared a few times. The rearrangement links TRBV18 to TRBJ2-2; D gene uncertain. CDR1 and CDR2 (germline): KGHSH, LQKENI. Trimming removed 3 bases at V and 3 bases at J, with 5 bases between. CDR3 length: 13 amino acids. CDR3 amino acids: CASSPTDTGELFF. As DNA, the CDR3 is TGTGCCAGCTCACCGACGGACACCGGGGAGCTGTTTTTT.

The chain couples TRBV10-3 to TRBJ2-5, with 9 bases lining up with TRBD1. This CDR3 has 14 residues. The ends lost 6 bases at V and 5 bases at J; junction bases unmatched: 7. Per germline, CDR1 ENHRY and CDR2 SYGVKD. As DNA, the CDR3 is TGTGCCATCAGGCCCGAGGACAGGGGTGAGACCCAGTACTTC. Its translation is CAIRPEDRGETQYF.

This rearrangement joins TRBV6-5 to TRBJ1-2; TRBD1 agrees at 10 bases. Trimming removed 0 bases from V and 7 bases from J; junction bases left unmatched: 2. The CDR3 totals 14 residues. Germline loops: CDR1 MNHEY, CDR2 SVGAGI. The CDR3 bases are TGTGCCAGCAGTTACTCGAGGACAGGGGGTGGCTACACCTTC. This gives the protein CASSYSRTGGGYTF.

The gene calls are TRBV19 and TRBJ1-1; D remains unclear. Germline loops: CDR1 LNHDA, CDR2 SQIVND (reference sequence). V lost 3 bases, J lost 1 base, and 12 bases lay in between. The CDR3 loop spans 15 amino acids. CDR3 DNA sequence: TGTGCCAGTAGTATTGGTAAGGGATCGAACACTGAAGCTTTCTTT. This gives the protein CASSIGKGSNTEAFF.

The chain employs TRBV5-1 and TRBJ2-1; no firm D call. Germline CDR1 and CDR2: SGHRS and YFSETQ. V was cut by 2 bases and J by 2 bases, with 11 bases left in between. This CDR3 comprises 15 residues. The CDR3 nucleotides are TGCGCCAGCAGCTTCCCGTTAAGCCCCTACAATGAGCAGTTCTTC. It yields the protein CASSFPLSPYNEQFF.

A few counts support this clone. V usage is TRBV5-4 and J usage is TRBJ1-4; D not resolved. The germline V and J ends were trimmed by 4 bases and 3 bases, with 7 bases remaining between them. Germline V CDR1 and CDR2: SGHNT, YYREEE (reference sequence). The CDR3 is 13 amino acids. The CDR3: CASSTDPNEKLFF. The CDR3 nucleotides are TGTGCCAGCAGCACGGACCCTAATGAAAAACTGTTTTTT.